This T cell receptor beta chain was identified in a study of Ad26.COV2.S vaccination and SARS-CoV-2 variants. About the research overall: The donor belonged to the COV1001 Ad26.COV2.S trial arm. Participants got Ad26.COV2.S intramuscularly, once or twice 56 days apart.

This clone was seen a single time. Libraries were prepared by immunoSEQ multiplex PCR; TCRdb keeps only in-frame clonotypes and omits some of them. The sample includes more than 400,000 clones, 90% of them seen just once. Germline V gene data show CDR1 as LNHDA and CDR2 as SQIVND (reference sequence). The CDR3 runs 15 residues. Trimming took 5 bases from V and 3 from J; bases not matched to a gene: 7. The treatment: 19 received Ad26.COV2.S at low or high dose, single or two shots; several received placebo; per-sample allocation not given. Day 63 after the first vaccine or placebo injection was the time point for sampling. An Ad26 vector was used to express Wuhan-strain SARS-CoV-2 spike as the vaccine.

This sequence was found in a person between 18 and 59 years old who received the Ad26.COV2.S COVID-19 vaccine or a placebo. The starting material was peripheral blood, obtained in a trial of Ad26.COV2.S vaccine versus placebo. The chain uses TRBV19 and TRBJ2-5; TRBD2 matches at 9 bases. The CDR3 DNA sequence: TGTGCCAGTAGTGACCCCCGCGGGGGGGAAGAGACCCAGTACTTC. Translated, it gives CASSDPRGGEETQYF. The full variable domain, with the rest looked up from reference TRBV19 and TRBJ2-5, is DGGITQSPKYLFRKEGQNVTLSCEQNLNHDAMYWYRQDPGQGLRLIYYSQIVNDFQKGDIAEGYSVSREKKESFPLTVTSAQKNPTAFYLCASSDPRGGEETQYFGPGTRLLVL.